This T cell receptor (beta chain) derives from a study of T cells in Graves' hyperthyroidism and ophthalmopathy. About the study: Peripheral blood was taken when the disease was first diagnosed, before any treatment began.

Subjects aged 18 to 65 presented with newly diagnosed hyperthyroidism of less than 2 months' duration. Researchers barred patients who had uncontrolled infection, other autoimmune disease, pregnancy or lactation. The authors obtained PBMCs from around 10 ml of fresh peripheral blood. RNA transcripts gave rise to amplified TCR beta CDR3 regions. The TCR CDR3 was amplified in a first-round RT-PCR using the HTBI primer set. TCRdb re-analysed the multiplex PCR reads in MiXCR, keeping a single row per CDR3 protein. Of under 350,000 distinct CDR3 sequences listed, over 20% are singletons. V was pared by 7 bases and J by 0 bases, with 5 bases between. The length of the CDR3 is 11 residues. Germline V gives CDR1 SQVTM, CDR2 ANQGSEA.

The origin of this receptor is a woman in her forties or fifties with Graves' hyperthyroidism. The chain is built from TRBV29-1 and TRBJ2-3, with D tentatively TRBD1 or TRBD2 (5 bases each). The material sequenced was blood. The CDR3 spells CSGGSTDTQYF. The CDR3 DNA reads TGCAGCGGGGGGAGCACAGATACGCAGTATTTT.